These T cell receptor beta chains were read from a single sample in a study of blood T cells in healthy people across ages. TCRdb processed the 5' RACE reads anew with MiXCR; each CDR3 protein has one entry. The repertoire includes over 950,000 distinct CDR3 sequences, roughly half of them detected once, and over 20% sits in the top ten. Material for sequencing was blood. Every receptor here comes from a woman aged 55-75 years in good health. Each CDR3 is given with its conserved first and last residue. Each record gives: clone size, V gene, D gene, J gene, CDR3 length, CDR3 protein, CDR3 DNA. D genes are given only for firm matches. Clone sizes are given selectively: once, few, many, or a class where the clone is expanded.

>few|TRBV7-3|-|TRBJ2-3|13
CASSWSGTDTQYF
TGTGCCAGCAGCTGGAGCGGCACAGATACGCAGTATTTT
>-|TRBV5-6|-|TRBJ2-6|14
CASRGGPGANVLTF
TGTGCCAGCAGAGGTGGTCCTGGGGCCAACGTCCTGACTTTC
>-|TRBV27|TRBD1|TRBJ1-5|13
CASSGTGAQPQHF
TGTGCCAGCAGTGGGACAGGGGCCCAGCCCCAGCATTTT
>-|TRBV4-2|TRBD2|TRBJ2-2|15
CASSHPLAGGGELFF
TGTGCCAGCAGCCACCCACTAGCGGGGGGCGGGGAGCTGTTTTTT
>-|TRBV24-1|-|TRBJ2-3|17
CATSDYPGTRTGDTQYF
TGTGCCACCAGTGATTACCCCGGGACAAGGACGGGAGATACGCAGTATTTT
>-|TRBV27|-|TRBJ2-2|14
CASSTQLGTGELFF
TGTGCCAGCAGTACTCAACTAGGAACCGGGGAGCTGTTTTTT
>-|TRBV20-1|TRBD1|TRBJ2-7|15
CSAPKGQGITGEQYF
TGCAGTGCTCCAAAGGGACAGGGGATAACGGGGGAGCAGTACTTC
>-|TRBV7-4|-|TRBJ2-1|17
CASSLGEWRTCENEQFF
TGTGCCAGCAGCTTAGGGGAATGGAGAACGTGCGAGAATGAGCAGTTCTTC
>-|TRBV15|-|TRBJ2-2|16
CATSSPFTRGTGELFF
TGTGCCACCAGCAGCCCCTTTACGAGAGGCACCGGGGAGCTGTTTTTT
>-|TRBV28|-|TRBJ2-7|13
CASSASPGYEQYF
TGTGCCAGCAGTGCAAGCCCGGGCTACGAGCAGTACTTC
>-|TRBV29-1|-|TRBJ2-3|15
CSVGRQDGSTDTQYF
TGCAGCGTTGGAAGACAGGACGGTAGCACAGATACGCAGTATTTT
>few|TRBV28|-|TRBJ2-7|13
CASSPTGAFEQYF
TGTGCCAGCAGTCCCACGGGAGCGTTCGAGCAGTACTTC
>-|TRBV3-1|-|TRBJ2-5|15
CASSQVLAAYSAQYF
TGTGCCAGCAGCCAAGTCCTAGCCGCATATTCGGCCCAGTACTTC
>many|TRBV28|-|TRBJ2-7|13
CASSSKGRNEQYF
TGTGCCAGCAGTTCGAAGGGAAGGAACGAGCAGTACTTC
>-|TRBV2|-|TRBJ2-3|14
CASRGTARPDTQYF
TGTGCCAGCAGGGGGACCGCCCGGCCCGATACGCAGTATTTT
>-|TRBV20-1|TRBD2|TRBJ2-1|15
CSARAQTSEYNEQFF
TGCAGTGCTAGAGCACAGACTAGCGAATACAATGAGCAGTTCTTC
>few|TRBV7-2|TRBD2|TRBJ2-3|15
CATSGTSSSTDTQYF
TGTGCCACCTCCGGGACTAGCAGCAGCACAGATACGCAGTATTTT
>-|TRBV4-2|TRBD2|TRBJ2-7|16
CASSLRLAERAYEQYF
TGTGCCAGCAGCCTCAGACTAGCGGAGAGAGCCTACGAGCAGTACTTC
>-|TRBV25-1|-|TRBJ2-2|16
CASSESSLRGAGELFF
TGTGCCAGCAGTGAATCATCGCTCAGAGGGGCCGGGGAGCTGTTTTTT
>few|TRBV29-1|-|TRBJ2-4|13
CSVEGVGKNIQYF
TGCAGCGTCGAGGGGGTTGGCAAAAACATTCAGTACTTC
>-|TRBV21-1|-|TRBJ2-3|16
CASSKQGQRGTDTQYF
TGTGCCAGCAGCAAACAGGGACAGAGGGGTACAGATACGCAGTATTTT
>few|TRBV7-2|-|TRBJ2-1|15
CASSLVGQPYNEQFF
TGTGCCAGCAGCTTAGTAGGACAGCCCTACAATGAGCAGTTCTTC
>-|TRBV10-3|TRBD1|TRBJ2-7|14
CAISVRDRDNEQYF
TGTGCCATCAGTGTCCGGGACAGGGACAACGAGCAGTACTTC
>few|TRBV28|TRBD1|TRBJ1-5|19
CASSLYLIRDRGSNQPQHF
TGTGCCAGCAGTTTATACCTTATCCGGGACAGGGGTAGCAATCAGCCCCAGCATTTT
>-|TRBV4-1|TRBD2|TRBJ2-5|15
CASSQEGGSIWQQYF
TGCGCCAGCAGCCAAGAAGGCGGGAGCATCTGGCAGCAGTACTTC
>once|TRBV7-9|-|TRBJ2-5|16
CASSYGVENGGETQYF
TGTGCCAGCAGCTACGGAGTAGAGAACGGGGGAGAGACCCAGTACTTC
>-|TRBV29-1|TRBD2|TRBJ2-1|14
CSAQPGLAGVEQFF
TGCAGCGCTCAACCGGGACTAGCGGGAGTTGAGCAGTTCTTC
>few|TRBV20-1|-|TRBJ2-7|13
CSATDYPGYEQYF
TGCAGTGCTACGGACTACCCGGGGTACGAGCAGTACTTC
>-|TRBV20-1|TRBD2|TRBJ2-1|17
CSARHKETSGVYNEQFF
TGCAGTGCTAGACACAAGGAAACTAGCGGGGTCTACAATGAGCAGTTCTTC
>-|TRBV7-2|TRBD2|TRBJ2-7|15
CASSLASGLPYEQYF
TGTGCCAGCAGCTTAGCTAGCGGGCTTCCCTACGAGCAGTACTTC
>-|TRBV25-1|-|TRBJ1-1|14
CASSDPGQSTEAFF
TGTGCCAGCAGTGATCCGGGACAAAGCACTGAAGCTTTCTTT
>few|TRBV4-1|TRBD2|TRBJ2-2|16
CASSQASGANTGELFF
TGCGCCAGCAGCCAAGCTAGCGGGGCGAACACCGGGGAGCTGTTTTTT
>-|TRBV29-1|TRBD1|TRBJ1-4|13
CSVETGSNEKPFF
TGCAGCGTCGAGACAGGGTCTAATGAAAAACCGTTTTTT
>-|TRBV6-5|-|TRBJ2-7|15
CASSYFRQGGYEQYF
TGTGCCAGCAGTTACTTTCGACAGGGAGGCTACGAGCAGTACTTC
>few|TRBV5-1|-|TRBJ2-5|14
CASSLVVYQETQYF
TGCGCCAGCAGCTTGGTGGTCTACCAAGAGACCCAGTACTTC
>few|TRBV6-6|-|TRBJ2-7|13
CASARQGAYEQYF
TGTGCCAGCGCCCGCCAGGGCGCCTACGAGCAGTACTTC
>-|TRBV27|TRBD1|TRBJ2-6|21
CASSFTTGPGQGVSGANVLTF
TGTGCCAGCAGCTTCACGACTGGCCCGGGACAGGGGGTCTCTGGGGCCAACGTCCTGACTTTC
>few|TRBV12-3/TRBV12-4|TRBD2|TRBJ2-1|15
CASSHSGTSYNEQFF
TGTGCCAGCAGCCATAGCGGGACATCCTACAATGAGCAGTTCTTC
>-|TRBV20-1|TRBD2|TRBJ2-1|15
CSARDPAGGLNEQFF
TGCAGTGCTAGAGATCCGGCGGGAGGGCTGAATGAGCAGTTCTTC
>-|TRBV6-4|-|TRBJ2-3|15
CASSERLARTDMQCF
TGTGCCAGCAGTGAAAGGCTAGCGAGGACGGATATGCAGTGTTTT
>-|TRBV27|-|TRBJ2-1|14
CASTDGLTNNEQFF
TGTGCCAGCACTGACGGCTTAACCAACAATGAGCAGTTCTTC
>-|TRBV20-1|TRBD2|TRBJ2-7|14
CSARVSSGRKEQYF
TGCAGTGCTAGAGTCTCTAGCGGGAGAAAGGAGCAGTACTTC
>-|TRBV4-1|TRBD2|TRBJ2-1|15
CASSQVSGTNNEQFF
TGCGCCAGCAGCCAAGTTAGCGGGACCAACAATGAGCAGTTCTTC
>-|TRBV2|-|TRBJ2-5|14
CASRDLQNRETQYF
TGTGCCAGCAGGGATCTACAGAACCGAGAGACCCAGTACTTC